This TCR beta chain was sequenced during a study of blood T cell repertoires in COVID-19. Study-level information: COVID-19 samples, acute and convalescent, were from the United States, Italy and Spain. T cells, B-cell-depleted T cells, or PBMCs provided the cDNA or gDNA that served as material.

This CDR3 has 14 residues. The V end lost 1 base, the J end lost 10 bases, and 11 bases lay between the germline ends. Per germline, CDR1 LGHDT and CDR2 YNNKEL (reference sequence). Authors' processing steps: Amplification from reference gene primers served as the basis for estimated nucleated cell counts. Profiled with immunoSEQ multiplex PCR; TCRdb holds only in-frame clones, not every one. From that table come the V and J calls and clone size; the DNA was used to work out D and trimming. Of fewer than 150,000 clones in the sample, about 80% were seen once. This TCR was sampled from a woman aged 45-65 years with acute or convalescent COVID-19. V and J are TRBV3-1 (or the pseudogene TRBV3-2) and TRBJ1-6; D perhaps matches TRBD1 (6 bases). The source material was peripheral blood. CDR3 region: CASSQVTGKSPLHF. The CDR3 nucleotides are TGTGCCAGCAGCCAAGTTACAGGGAAGTCACCCCTCCACTTT.